This entry lists 27 T cell receptor beta chains sequenced from one sample in a study of blood T cell repertoires in COVID-19. TCRdb's copy holds only in-frame clones and misses some; the assay was immunoSEQ multiplex PCR. The sample holds 300,000 to 350,000 clones; roughly 90% are singletons and the top ten take less than 4%. Sequenced input: PBMCs or T cells enriched from blood (not recorded which). The origin of the receptors is a woman in her 30s who had been exposed to COVID-19.

The chain uses TRBV14 and TRBJ1-2; 8 nucleotides align to TRBD1. V shed 6 bases, J shed 6 bases, and the junction held 12 bases outside the gene matches. Germline V CDR1 and CDR2: SGHDN, FVKESK. CDR3 length: 15 residues. In DNA, the CDR3 is TGTGCCAGCAGACGGACAGGGCCCCTGAGAGATGGCTACACCTTC. Translated: CASRRTGPLRDGYTF.

The chain links TRBV6-5 to TRBJ1-4; D gene unclear. V was trimmed by 4 bases and J by 10 bases, leaving 13 bases between them. This CDR3 has 13 amino acids. In germline, CDR1 is MNHEY, CDR2 SVGAGI. As DNA, the CDR3 is TGTGCCAGCAGTTCGGGTAACGTGGGAAAACTGTTTTTT. The encoded protein is CASSSGNVGKLFF.

This chain uses TRBV6-5 with TRBJ1-6, with no clear D. The CDR3 covers 15 residues. Germline CDR1 is MNHEY and CDR2 is SVGAGI. V dropped 6 bases and J dropped 1 base, with 10 bases sitting between them. The CDR3 here is CASSPEGSYNSPLHF. CDR3 nucleotides: TGTGCCAGCAGCCCCGAGGGATCCTATAATTCACCCCTCCACTTT.

This sequence joins TRBV29-1 and TRBJ1-4, with D possibly TRBD1 on 6 matching bases. Germline V gene data show CDR1 as SQVTM and CDR2 as ANQGSEA. CDR3 length: 14 amino acids. V lost 1 base, J lost 0 bases, and 6 bases lay in between. CDR3 amino acids: CSVEGTATNEKLFF. Written as DNA, the CDR3 is TGCAGCGTTGAAGGGACAGCAACTAATGAAAAACTGTTTTTT.

The gene calls are TRBV11-3 and TRBJ2-7, with no clear D. Germline loops: CDR1 SGHNT, CDR2 YENEEA. Deletions cut 1 base from V and 1 base from J, with 5 bases between. The CDR3 covers 13 residues. CDR3 DNA sequence: TGTGCCAGCAGCTTAGCCGGTTCCTACGAGCAGTACTTC. Amino acid sequence: CASSLAGSYEQYF.

V gene TRBV7-2 combines with J gene TRBJ1-2; TRBD1 matches at 8 bases. The V and J ends lost 1 base and 6 bases, in that order; junction bases with no gene match: 13. This CDR3 is 17 amino acids long. The V gene's germline CDR1 is SGHTA and CDR2 FQGNSA. The CDR3 protein is CASSLDPPDRGGHGYTF. Written as DNA, the CDR3 is TGTGCCAGCAGCTTAGACCCCCCCGACAGGGGAGGGCATGGCTACACCTTC.

The V and J genes are TRBV9 and TRBJ1-5; the D gene is possibly TRBD1 (6 bases). The CDR3 contains 15 residues. V was cut by 5 bases and J by 1 base, with 13 bases left in between. Germline assignment: CDR1 SGDLS and CDR2 YYNGEE. CDR3 bases: TGTGCCAGCAGTCCTACAGGGCGAAGCAATCAGCCCCAGCATTTT. It is translated as CASSPTGRSNQPQHF. Full variable domain (outside the CDR3, taken from reference TRBV9 and TRBJ1-5): DSGVTQTPKHLITATGQRVTLRCSPRSGDLSVYWYQQSLDQGLQFLIQYYNGEERAKGNILERFSAQQFPDLHSELNLSSLELGDSALYFCASSPTGRSNQPQHFGDGTRLSIL.

The gene calls are TRBV30 and TRBJ1-2; D possibly corresponds to TRBD1 (5 bases). This CDR3 is built from 13 residues. CDR1 is GTSNPN, CDR2 SVGIG, per germline (reference sequence). Trimming shortened V by 5 bases and J by 0 bases, and 10 bases separated the two germline ends. The CDR3 DNA follows: TGTGCCTGGGGGGAGGGGACTAACTATGGCTACACCTTC. It encodes CAWGEGTNYGYTF.

This chain joins TRBV6-5 and TRBJ1-2; D is unresolved. The germline CDR1 and CDR2 sequences are MNHEY and SVGAGI. V dropped 4 bases and J dropped 4 bases, with 10 bases sitting between them. The CDR3 contains 13 residues. The CDR3 DNA is TGTGCCAGCAGTTGGACCCGGGGCTATGGCTACACCTTC. It yields the protein CASSWTRGYGYTF.

This clone was found a few times. V is TRBV5-1 and J is TRBJ1-6; 7 positions match TRBD1. The V gene's germline CDR1 is SGHRS and CDR2 YFSETQ. This CDR3 has 15 residues. The V segment lost 0 bases and the J segment 8 bases; nucleotides outside the gene matches: 5. The CDR3 DNA reads as TGCGCCAGCAGCTTGGGCCACAGGGGTGATTCACCCCTCCACTTT. Translating gives CASSLGHRGDSPLHF.

The V and J genes are TRBV5-1 and TRBJ2-7, with 9 bases aligning to TRBD2. Germline loops: CDR1 SGHRS, CDR2 YFSETQ. The CDR3 contains 14 residues. V gave up 3 bases and J gave up 4 bases; unmatched junction bases: 5. Here the CDR3 DNA reads TGCGCCAGCAGCTCGGGACTAGCAAGGTACGAGCAGTACTTC. Its translation: CASSSGLARYEQYF.

The chain employs TRBV5-1 and TRBJ1-3; D is undetermined. The V end lost 0 bases, the J end lost 0 bases, and 10 bases lay between the germline ends. This CDR3 has 16 residues. Per germline, CDR1 SGHRS and CDR2 YFSETQ. The CDR3 sequence is CASSLAGELSGNTIYF. The CDR3 DNA reads TGCGCCAGCAGCTTGGCCGGAGAACTCTCTGGAAACACCATATATTTT.

V and J are TRBV10-3 and TRBJ2-3; tentatively, D is TRBD1 (6 bases). The CDR3 totals 15 residues. Trimming removed 4 bases from V and 4 bases from J, with 15 bases in between. Germline V gene lookup returns CDR1 ENHRY and CDR2 SYGVKD. The CDR3 DNA is TGTGCCATCAGTGCGAAGGGGGAGATGTCAGATACGCAGTATTTT. It codes for CAISAKGEMSDTQYF.

The gene calls are TRBV27 and TRBJ2-5; 9 bases fit TRBD1. From germline, CDR1 is MNHEY and CDR2 SMNVEV (reference sequence). This CDR3 comprises 16 residues. After removal of 0 bases from V and 4 bases from J, the junction contained 6 bases not matched to a gene. The CDR3 DNA sequence: TGTGCCAGCAGTTTATCGGTAGGGACAGGGCGAGAGACCCAGTACTTC. Amino acids: CASSLSVGTGRETQYF.

This clone appeared a single time. The chain employs TRBV5-8 and TRBJ1-1; 7 bases match TRBD1. The CDR3 has 14 amino acids. With 0 bases clipped from V and 4 bases from J, the junction kept 3 bases outside the gene matches. Germline-derived CDR1 and CDR2 are SGHTS and YDEGEE. CDR3 amino acids: CASSLAYRGTEAFF. CDR3 bases: TGTGCCAGCAGCTTGGCCTACAGGGGCACTGAAGCTTTCTTT. Using reference TRBV5-8 and TRBJ1-1 for the parts outside the CDR3, the full variable domain is EAGVTQSPTHLIKTRGQQATLRCSPISGHTSVYWYQQALGLGLQFLLWYDEGEERNRGNFPPRFSGRQFPNYSSELNVNALELEDSALYLCASSLAYRGTEAFFGQGTRLTVV.

The chain uses TRBV2 and TRBJ1-2; the D gene is possibly TRBD1 (6 bases). The CDR3 loop spans 14 amino acids. The ends were cut back, 3 bases at V and 0 bases at J, with 8 bases in the middle. In germline, CDR1 is SNHLY, CDR2 FYNNEI. The CDR3 DNA reads as TGTGCCAGCAGTGAGTGGGGGCCTAACTATGGCTACACCTTC. Translating gives CASSEWGPNYGYTF.

This chain links TRBV7-9 with TRBJ1-2; D not certain. The V end was cut by 5 bases, the J end by 6 bases, with 4 bases between. The CDR3 spans 10 residues. Germline CDR1 reads SEHNR; CDR2 reads FQNEAQ (reference sequence). The CDR3 protein is CASSLDGYTF. CDR3 DNA: TGTGCCAGCAGCCTCGATGGCTACACCTTC.

The gene calls are TRBV2 and TRBJ1-6, with 8 bases lining up with TRBD1. The junction had 6 bases not matched to a gene; V was cut back by 6 bases and J by 8 bases. CDR1 SNHLY and CDR2 FYNNEI come from the germline V gene. This CDR3 is built from 14 residues. The chain's CDR3 is CASRYRGADSPLHF. In DNA, the CDR3 is TGTGCCAGCAGGTACAGGGGGGCCGATTCACCCCTCCACTTT.

V gene TRBV11-1 combines with J gene TRBJ2-1; maybe TRBD2 (5 bases). This CDR3 region has 17 residues. Germline values: CDR1 SGHAT, CDR2 FQDESV (reference sequence). V was shortened by 0 bases and J by 1 base, with 13 bases between the two germline ends. The CDR3 region has the DNA TGTGCCAGCAGCTTAGCGTGGAGGCAGCATTCCTACAATGAGCAGTTCTTC. This codes for CASSLAWRQHSYNEQFF.

J is TRBJ2-7 and V is TRBV3-1 (or the pseudogene TRBV3-2), with TRBD1 matching 8 bases. J gave up 2 bases and V 3 bases, and 12 bases lay outside the gene matches. Germline loops: CDR1 LGHDT, CDR2 YNNKEL (reference sequence). The CDR3 is made up of 17 amino acids. CDR3 loop: CASSQGTGTGFTYEQYF. The CDR3, as DNA: TGTGCCAGCAGCCAGGGGACCGGGACAGGTTTCACCTACGAGCAGTACTTC.

The chain has TRBV5-4 and TRBJ2-7; 8 positions match TRBD1. V trimming: 3 bases; J trimming: 7 bases; junction bases outside the gene matches: 15. Germline assignment: CDR1 SGHNT and CDR2 YYREEE (reference sequence). This CDR3 region has 16 residues. The CDR3 DNA is TGTGCCAGCAGCTCCAGAGGCCTGGACAGGGCTAGAGAGCAGTACTTC. The encoded protein is CASSSRGLDRAREQYF.

This CDR3 reads CASSGQLFGTEAFF. CDR3 DNA sequence: TGTGCCAGTTCGGGACAGCTTTTCGGCACTGAAGCTTTCTTT. The chain carries TRBV5-4 and TRBJ1-1; 7 bases agree with TRBD1. The CDR3 spans 14 residues. Germline assignment: CDR1 SGHNT and CDR2 YYREEE (reference sequence). Trimming at V came to 8 bases and at J to 4 bases, leaving 11 bases not matched to a gene.

This chain joins TRBV18 and TRBJ2-7, with 8 bases aligning to TRBD1. With 3 bases clipped from V and 6 bases from J, the junction kept 7 bases outside the gene matches. CDR3 size: 14 residues. CDR1 is KGHSH, CDR2 LQKENI, per germline. CDR3 sequence reads: CASSPLDRVVEQYF. DNA of the CDR3: TGTGCCAGCTCACCGTTGGACAGGGTAGTCGAGCAGTACTTC.

V gene TRBV7-9 combines with J gene TRBJ2-7, with a possible D match to TRBD2 (6 bases). The V end was cut by 7 bases, the J end by 2 bases, with 21 bases between. CDR3 length equals 16 residues. The germline CDR1 and CDR2 sequences are SEHNR and FQNEAQ (reference sequence). The CDR3 is CASTGAGINETYEQYF. CDR3 sequence (DNA): TGTGCCAGCACGGGAGCAGGGATTAATGAGACCTACGAGCAGTACTTC.

This clone was recorded at least ten times. This sequence joins TRBV11-2 and TRBJ1-2, with 9 nucleotides matching TRBD1. Germline V gene sequence: CDR1 SGHAT, CDR2 FQNNGV. The trim removed 5 bases at V and 9 bases at J, leaving 7 bases unmatched. This CDR3 region has 13 residues. DNA for the CDR3: TGTGCCAGCAGCCCTGGGACAGGGCAACGCTACACCTTC. This translates into CASSPGTGQRYTF. Full variable domain (outside the CDR3, taken from reference TRBV11-2 and TRBJ1-2): EAGVAQSPRYKIIEKRQSVAFWCNPISGHATLYWYQQILGQGPKLLIQFQNNGVVDDSQLPKDRFSAERLKGVDSTLKIQPAKLEDSAVYLCASSPGTGQRYTFGSGTRLTVV.

This clone was found once. This sequence joins TRBV5-1 and TRBJ2-7, with 7 positions matching TRBD2. This CDR3 has 13 amino acids. CDR1 and CDR2 (germline): SGHRS, YFSETQ. The junction had 4 bases not matched to a gene; V was cut back by 4 bases and J by 3 bases. The DNA of the CDR3 is TGCGCCAGCAGCGGGGAGGGAAGCTACGAGCAGTACTTC. Encoded protein: CASSGEGSYEQYF.

The chain combines TRBV2 with TRBJ1-2, with D possibly TRBD1 on 6 matching bases. Germline assignment: CDR1 SNHLY and CDR2 FYNNEI. The germline V and J ends were trimmed by 5 bases and 8 bases, with 18 bases remaining between them. This CDR3 has 14 residues. The CDR3 coding sequence is TGTGCCAGCAGTTTTACAGGGCGGCTGGGCGGCTACACCTTC. This gives the protein CASSFTGRLGGYTF.